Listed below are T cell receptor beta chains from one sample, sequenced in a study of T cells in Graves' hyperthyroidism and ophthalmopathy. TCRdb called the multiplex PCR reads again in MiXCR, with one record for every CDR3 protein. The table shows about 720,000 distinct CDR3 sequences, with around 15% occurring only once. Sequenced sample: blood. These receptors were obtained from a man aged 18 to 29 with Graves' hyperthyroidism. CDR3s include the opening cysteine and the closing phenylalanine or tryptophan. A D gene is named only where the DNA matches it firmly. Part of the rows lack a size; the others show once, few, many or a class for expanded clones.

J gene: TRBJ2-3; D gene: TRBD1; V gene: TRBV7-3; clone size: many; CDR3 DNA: TGTGCCAGCAGCTTAACGTTGCCAGGGGGAACGCAGTATTTT; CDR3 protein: CASSLTLPGGTQYF
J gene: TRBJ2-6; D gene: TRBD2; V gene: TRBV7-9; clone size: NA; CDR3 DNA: TGTGCCAGCAGCTACAGTAGCGGGAGTTTTGGGGCCAACGTCCTGACTTTC; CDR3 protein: CASSYSSGSFGANVLTF
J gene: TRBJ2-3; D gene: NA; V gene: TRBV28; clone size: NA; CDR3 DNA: TGTGCCATCCCCGGGGATCCTAGCACAGATACGCAGTATTTT; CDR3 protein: CAIPGDPSTDTQYF
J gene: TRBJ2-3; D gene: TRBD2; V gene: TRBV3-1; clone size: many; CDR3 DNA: TGTGCCAGCAGCCAAGAACCGAGCGGGAGAGCCACAGATACGCAGTATTTT; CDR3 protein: CASSQEPSGRATDTQYF
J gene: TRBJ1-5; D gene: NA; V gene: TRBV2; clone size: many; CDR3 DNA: TGTGCCAGCAGCTACGGACAGACTGGGGTTCAGCCCCAGCATTTT; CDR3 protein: CASSYGQTGVQPQHF
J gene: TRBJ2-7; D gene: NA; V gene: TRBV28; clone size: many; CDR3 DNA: TGTGCCAGCAGTTCCATCGCAGCGGAAGGGTACGAGCAGTACTTC; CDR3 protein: CASSSIAAEGYEQYF
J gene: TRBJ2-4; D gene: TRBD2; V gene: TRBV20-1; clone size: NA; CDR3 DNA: TGCAGTGCAGGGAGGGGCTCCAAAAACATTCAGTACTTC; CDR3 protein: CSAGRGSKNIQYF
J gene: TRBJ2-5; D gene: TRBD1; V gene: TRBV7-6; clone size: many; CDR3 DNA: TGTGCCAGCAGCTTGACAGGGGATAGGATAGGAGAGACCCAGTACTTC; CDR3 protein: CASSLTGDRIGETQYF
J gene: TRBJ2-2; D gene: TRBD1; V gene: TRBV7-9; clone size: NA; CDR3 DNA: TGTGCCAGCAGCGTTGGACAGGGTAGTCCCGGGGAGCTGTTTTTT; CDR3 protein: CASSVGQGSPGELFF
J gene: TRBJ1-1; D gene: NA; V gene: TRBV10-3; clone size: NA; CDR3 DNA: TGTGCCATCAGGAGGGACGGTGGAGGAACTGAAGCTTTCTTT; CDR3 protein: CAIRRDGGGTEAFF
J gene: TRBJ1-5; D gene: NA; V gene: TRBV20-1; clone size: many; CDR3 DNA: TGCAGTGCTAGAGATGGTCGGGGAAATCAGCCCCAGCATTTT; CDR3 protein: CSARDGRGNQPQHF